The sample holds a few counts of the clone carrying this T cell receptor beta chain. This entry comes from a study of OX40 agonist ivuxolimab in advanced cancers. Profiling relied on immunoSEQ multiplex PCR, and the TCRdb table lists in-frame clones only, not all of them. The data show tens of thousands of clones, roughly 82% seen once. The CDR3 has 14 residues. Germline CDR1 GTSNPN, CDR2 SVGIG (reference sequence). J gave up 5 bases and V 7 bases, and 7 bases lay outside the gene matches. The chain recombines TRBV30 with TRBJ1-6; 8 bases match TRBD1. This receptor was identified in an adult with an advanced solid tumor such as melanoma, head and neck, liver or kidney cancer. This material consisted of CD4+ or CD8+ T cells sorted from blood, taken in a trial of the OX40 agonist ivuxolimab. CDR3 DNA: TGTGCCTTTGGACAGGGCGGTAATAATTCACCCCTCCACTTT. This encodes CAFGQGGNNSPLHF.